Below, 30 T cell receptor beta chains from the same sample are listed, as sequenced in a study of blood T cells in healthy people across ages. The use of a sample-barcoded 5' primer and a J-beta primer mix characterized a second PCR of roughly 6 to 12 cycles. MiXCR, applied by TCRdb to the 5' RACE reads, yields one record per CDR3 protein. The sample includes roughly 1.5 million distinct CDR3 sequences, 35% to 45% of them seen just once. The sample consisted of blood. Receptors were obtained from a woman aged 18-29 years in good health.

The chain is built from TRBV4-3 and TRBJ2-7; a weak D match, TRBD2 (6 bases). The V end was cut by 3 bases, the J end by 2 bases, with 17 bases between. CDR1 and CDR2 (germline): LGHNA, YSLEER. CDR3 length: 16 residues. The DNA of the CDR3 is TGCGCCAGCAGCCAGCGGGGACGGGGCGAAACCTACGAGCAGTACTTC. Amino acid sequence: CASSQRGRGETYEQYF.

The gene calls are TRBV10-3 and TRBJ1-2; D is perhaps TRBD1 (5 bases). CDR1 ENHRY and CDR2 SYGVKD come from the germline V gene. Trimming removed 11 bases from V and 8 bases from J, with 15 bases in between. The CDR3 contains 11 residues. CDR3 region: CALRGIFGYTF. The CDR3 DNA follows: TGTGCCCTCCGGGGGATTTTCGGCTACACCTTC.

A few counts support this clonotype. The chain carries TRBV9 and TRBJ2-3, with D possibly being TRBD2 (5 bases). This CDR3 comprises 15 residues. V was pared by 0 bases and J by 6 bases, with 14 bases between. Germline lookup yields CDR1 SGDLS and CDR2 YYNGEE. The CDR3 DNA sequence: TGTGCCAGCAGCGTAGGGCGGCGAGGGTCGGATACGCAGTATTTT. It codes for CASSVGRRGSDTQYF.

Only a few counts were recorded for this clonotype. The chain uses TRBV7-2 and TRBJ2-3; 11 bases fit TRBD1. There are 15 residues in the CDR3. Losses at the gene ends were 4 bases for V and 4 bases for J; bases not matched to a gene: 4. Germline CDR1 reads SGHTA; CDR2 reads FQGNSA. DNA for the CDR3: TGTGCCAGCAGCTACGGGACAGGGGGATCAGATACGCAGTATTTT. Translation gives CASSYGTGGSDTQYF.

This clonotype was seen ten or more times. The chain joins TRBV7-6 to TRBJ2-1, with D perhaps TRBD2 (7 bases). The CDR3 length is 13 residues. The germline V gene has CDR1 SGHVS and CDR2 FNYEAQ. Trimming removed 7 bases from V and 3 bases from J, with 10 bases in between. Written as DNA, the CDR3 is TGTGCCAGCAAGGGGGGGGGCTACAATGAGCAGTTCTTC. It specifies CASKGGGYNEQFF.

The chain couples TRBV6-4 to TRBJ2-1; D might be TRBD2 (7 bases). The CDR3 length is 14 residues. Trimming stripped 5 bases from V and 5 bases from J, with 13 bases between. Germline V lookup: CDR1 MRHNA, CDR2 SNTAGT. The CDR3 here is CASSRGALDNEQFF. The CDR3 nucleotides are TGTGCCAGCAGTCGGGGGGCCTTAGACAATGAGCAGTTCTTC.

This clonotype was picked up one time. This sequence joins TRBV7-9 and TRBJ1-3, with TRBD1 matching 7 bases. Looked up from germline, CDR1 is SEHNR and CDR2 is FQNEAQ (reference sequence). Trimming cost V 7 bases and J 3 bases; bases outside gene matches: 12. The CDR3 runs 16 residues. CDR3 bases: TGTGCCAGCACTGACGTCCCGGGACAGTATGGAAACACCATATATTTT. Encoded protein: CASTDVPGQYGNTIYF.

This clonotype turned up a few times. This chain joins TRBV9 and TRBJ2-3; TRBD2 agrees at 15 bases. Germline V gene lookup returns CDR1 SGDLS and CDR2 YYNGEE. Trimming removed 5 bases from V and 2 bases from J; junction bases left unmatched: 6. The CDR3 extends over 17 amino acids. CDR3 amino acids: CASSGTSGGRPTDTQYF. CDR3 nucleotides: TGTGCCAGCAGTGGGACTAGCGGGGGGAGACCCACAGATACGCAGTATTTT.

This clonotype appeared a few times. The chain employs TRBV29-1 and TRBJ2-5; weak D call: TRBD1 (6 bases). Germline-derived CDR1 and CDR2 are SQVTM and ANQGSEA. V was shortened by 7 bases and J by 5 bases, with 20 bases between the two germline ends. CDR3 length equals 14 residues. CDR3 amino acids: CSDWDTGLGETQYF. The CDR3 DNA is TGCAGCGATTGGGACACTGGCTTGGGGGAGACCCAGTACTTC.

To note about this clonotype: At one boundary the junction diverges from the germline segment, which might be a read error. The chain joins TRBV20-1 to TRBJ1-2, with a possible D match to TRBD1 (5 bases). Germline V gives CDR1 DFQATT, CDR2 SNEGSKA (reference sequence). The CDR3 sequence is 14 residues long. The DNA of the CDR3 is TGCAGTGCTAGTTTGACCGGGGCTAACTATGGCCACACCTTC. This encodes CSASLTGANYGHTF.

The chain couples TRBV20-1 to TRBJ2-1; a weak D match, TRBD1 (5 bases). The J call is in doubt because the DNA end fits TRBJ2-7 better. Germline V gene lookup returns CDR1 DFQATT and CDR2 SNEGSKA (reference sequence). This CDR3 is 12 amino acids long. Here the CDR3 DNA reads TGCAGGGCTGGTGACGGACACTACGAGCAGTACTTC. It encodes CRAGDGHYEQYF.

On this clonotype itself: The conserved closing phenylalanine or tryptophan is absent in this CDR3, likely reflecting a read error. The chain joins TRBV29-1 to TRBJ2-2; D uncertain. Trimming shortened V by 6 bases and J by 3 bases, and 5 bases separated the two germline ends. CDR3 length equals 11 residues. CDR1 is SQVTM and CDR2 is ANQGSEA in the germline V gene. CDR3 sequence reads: CSVRDTGELFL. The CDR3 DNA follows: TGCAGCGTAAGGGACACCGGGGAGCTGTTTCTT.

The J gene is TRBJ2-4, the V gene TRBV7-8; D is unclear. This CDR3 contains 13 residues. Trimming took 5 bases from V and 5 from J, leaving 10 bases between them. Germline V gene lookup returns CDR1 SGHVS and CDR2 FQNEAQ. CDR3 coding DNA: TGTGCCAGCAGCGTAATCAGGCAAAACATTCAGTACTTC. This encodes CASSVIRQNIQYF.

In nucleotides, the CDR3 is TGTGCCAGCAGTCCGGCCGGGGGCGGTTCACCCCTCCACTTT. Translating gives CASSPAGGGSPLHF. The chain links TRBV6-5 to TRBJ1-6, with a possible D match to TRBD1 (6 bases). Trimming removed 5 bases from V and 9 bases from J, with 14 bases in between. The germline CDR1 and CDR2 sequences are MNHEY and SVGAGI. This CDR3 contains 14 residues.

In DNA form, the CDR3 reads TGCAGTGCTAGACGTCTCCCGGGACACTCTAACTATGGCTACACCTTC. Translating gives CSARRLPGHSNYGYTF. V is TRBV20-1 and J is TRBJ1-2; perhaps TRBD1 as D (6 bases). The CDR3 has 16 amino acids. Germline V gene sequence: CDR1 DFQATT, CDR2 SNEGSKA (reference sequence). V was trimmed by 2 bases and J by 0 bases, leaving 16 bases between them.

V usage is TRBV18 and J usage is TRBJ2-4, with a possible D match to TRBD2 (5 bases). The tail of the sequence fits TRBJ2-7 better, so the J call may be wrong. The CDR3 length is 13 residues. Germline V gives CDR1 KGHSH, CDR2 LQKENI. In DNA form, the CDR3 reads TGTGCCAGCTCAAGCACCGCGGGTTACGAGCAGTACTTC. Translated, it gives CASSSTAGYEQYF.

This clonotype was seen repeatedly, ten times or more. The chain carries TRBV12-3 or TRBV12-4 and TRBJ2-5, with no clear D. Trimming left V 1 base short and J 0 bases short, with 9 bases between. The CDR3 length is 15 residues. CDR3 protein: CASSLGPVYQETQYF. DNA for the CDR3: TGTGCCAGCAGTTTAGGTCCCGTGTACCAAGAGACCCAGTACTTC.

The CDR3 DNA reads as TGTGCCAGCAGTGAAGGGACTAGCGGCTACGAGCAGTACTTC. Protein product: CASSEGTSGYEQYF. J is TRBJ2-7 and V is TRBV6-1, with 10 bases aligning to TRBD2. Germline CDR1 MNHNS, CDR2 SASEGT. CDR3 length: 14 residues. J was trimmed by 3 bases and V by 1 base; bases with no gene match: 0.

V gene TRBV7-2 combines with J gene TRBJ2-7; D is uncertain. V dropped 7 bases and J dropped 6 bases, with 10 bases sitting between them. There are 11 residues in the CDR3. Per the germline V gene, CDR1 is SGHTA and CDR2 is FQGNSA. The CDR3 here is CASKLSLEQYF. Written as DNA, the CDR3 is TGTGCCAGCAAACTTAGCCTCGAGCAGTACTTC.

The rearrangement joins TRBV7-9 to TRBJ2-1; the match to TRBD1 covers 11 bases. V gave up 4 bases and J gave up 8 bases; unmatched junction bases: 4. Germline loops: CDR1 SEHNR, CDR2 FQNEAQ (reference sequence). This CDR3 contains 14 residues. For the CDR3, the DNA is TGTGCCAGCAGCTGGGGACAGGGGGAAGATGAGCAGTTCTTC. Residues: CASSWGQGEDEQFF.

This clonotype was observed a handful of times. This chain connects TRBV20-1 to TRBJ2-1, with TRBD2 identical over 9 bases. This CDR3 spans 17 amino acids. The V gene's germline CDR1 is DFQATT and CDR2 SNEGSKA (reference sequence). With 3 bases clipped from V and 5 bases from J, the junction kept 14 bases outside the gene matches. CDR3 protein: CSARGKASGTSHNEQFF. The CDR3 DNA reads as TGCAGTGCTAGGGGCAAAGCCTCCGGGACTAGCCACAATGAGCAGTTCTTC.

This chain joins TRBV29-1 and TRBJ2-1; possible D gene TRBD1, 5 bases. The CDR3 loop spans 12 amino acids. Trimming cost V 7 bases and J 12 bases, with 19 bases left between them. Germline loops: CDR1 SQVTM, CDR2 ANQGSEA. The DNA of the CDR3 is TGCAGCGCTGCGCCAGGGAAGTCTGCGCAGTTCTTC. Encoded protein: CSAAPGKSAQFF.

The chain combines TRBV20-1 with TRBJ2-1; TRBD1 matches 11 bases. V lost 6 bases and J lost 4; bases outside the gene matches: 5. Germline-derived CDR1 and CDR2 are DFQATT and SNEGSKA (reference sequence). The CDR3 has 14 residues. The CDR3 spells CSAPGTGGYNEQFF. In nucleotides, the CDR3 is TGCAGTGCCCCCGGGACAGGGGGTTACAATGAGCAGTTCTTC.

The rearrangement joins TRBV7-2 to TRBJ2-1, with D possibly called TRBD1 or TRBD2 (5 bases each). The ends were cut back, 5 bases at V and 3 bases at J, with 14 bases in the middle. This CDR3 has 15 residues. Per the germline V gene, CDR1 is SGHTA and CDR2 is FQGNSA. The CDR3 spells CASSPVVGDYNEQFF. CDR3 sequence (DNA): TGTGCCAGCAGCCCGGTGGTGGGGGACTACAATGAGCAGTTCTTC.

The CDR3 loop reads CASSEARNTEAFF. The CDR3 region has the DNA TGTGCCAGCAGTGAAGCCAGGAACACTGAAGCTTTCTTT. The chain carries TRBV6-1 and TRBJ1-1; D gene uncertain. The CDR3 loop spans 13 amino acids. Germline loops: CDR1 MNHNS, CDR2 SASEGT. V was pared by 0 bases and J by 1 base, with 3 bases between.

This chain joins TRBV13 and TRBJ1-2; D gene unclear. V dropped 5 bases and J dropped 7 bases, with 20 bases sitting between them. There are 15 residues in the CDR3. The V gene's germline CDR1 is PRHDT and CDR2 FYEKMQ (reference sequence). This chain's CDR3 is CASSPGRPSGCGYTF. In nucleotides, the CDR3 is TGTGCCAGCAGCCCAGGCCGTCCTTCGGGTTGTGGCTACACCTTC.

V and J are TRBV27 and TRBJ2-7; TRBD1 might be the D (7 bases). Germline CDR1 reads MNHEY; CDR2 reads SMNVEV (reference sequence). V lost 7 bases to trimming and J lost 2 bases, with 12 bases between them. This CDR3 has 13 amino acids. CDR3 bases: TGTGCCAGCATGGGCAGGGGGGCCTACGAGCAGTACTTC. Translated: CASMGRGAYEQYF.

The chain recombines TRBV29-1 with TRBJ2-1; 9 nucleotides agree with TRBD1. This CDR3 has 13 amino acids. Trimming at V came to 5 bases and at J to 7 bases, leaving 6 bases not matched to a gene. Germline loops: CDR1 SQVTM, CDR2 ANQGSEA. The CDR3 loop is CSVRQGGWNEQFF. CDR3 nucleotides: TGCAGCGTTCGACAGGGGGGGTGGAATGAGCAGTTCTTC.

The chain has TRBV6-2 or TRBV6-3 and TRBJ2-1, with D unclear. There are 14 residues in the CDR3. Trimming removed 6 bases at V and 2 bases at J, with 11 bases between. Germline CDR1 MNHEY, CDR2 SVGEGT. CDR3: CASSILSAYNEQFF. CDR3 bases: TGTGCCAGCAGCATATTAAGCGCCTACAATGAGCAGTTCTTC.

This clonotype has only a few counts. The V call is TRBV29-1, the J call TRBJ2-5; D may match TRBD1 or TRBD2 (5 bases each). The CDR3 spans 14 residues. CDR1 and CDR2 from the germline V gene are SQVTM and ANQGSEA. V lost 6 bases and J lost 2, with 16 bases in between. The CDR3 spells CSVGPKLLQETQYF. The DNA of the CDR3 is TGCAGCGTGGGACCAAAGCTATTGCAAGAGACCCAGTACTTC.